The rows below give T cell receptor beta chains drawn from one sample of a study of CD8 T cells in ankylosing spondylitis. TCRdb reprocessed the 5' RACE reads with MiXCR, giving one entry per CDR3 protein. The data hold more than 600,000 distinct CDR3 sequences, with about 20% observed a single time. The sample comprised blood, either unsorted or a sorted T cell fraction (not recorded which). The receptors were gathered from a male donor with ankylosing spondylitis. Each CDR3 is given with its conserved first and last residue. D genes are given only for firm matches. Clone size, where shown, is once, few, many, or a class for clones that have expanded.

V: TRBV11-2; J: TRBJ1-6; D: NA; size: few; DNA: TGTGCCAGCAGCTTAGGATCCGGGGATCATAATTCACCCCTCCACTTT; CDR3: CASSLGSGDHNSPLHF
V: TRBV20-1; J: TRBJ1-6; D: NA; size: NA; DNA: TGCAGTGCGTCCAGGGGACGGAATTCACCCCTCCACTTT; CDR3: CSASRGRNSPLHF
V: TRBV6-1; J: TRBJ1-6; D: NA; size: NA; DNA: TGTGCCAGCAGCATCCGGACCTCGAGCTCCTATAATTCACCCCTCCACTTT; CDR3: CASSIRTSSSYNSPLHF
V: TRBV19; J: TRBJ2-7; D: TRBD2; size: NA; DNA: TGTGCCAGTAGTAGGGCTAGCGGGGGTGAAATGTCCTACGAGCAGTACTTC; CDR3: CASSRASGGEMSYEQYF
V: TRBV6-5; J: TRBJ2-1; D: TRBD2; size: NA; DNA: TGTGCCAGCAGTTCCGGGACTAGCGGGAGGCACAATGAGCAGTTCTTC; CDR3: CASSSGTSGRHNEQFF
V: TRBV5-1; J: TRBJ2-7; D: TRBD2; size: few; DNA: TGCGCCAGCAGCATCGCTAGCGGGAGGGCCTACGAGCAGTACTTC; CDR3: CASSIASGRAYEQYF
V: TRBV28; J: TRBJ2-7; D: NA; size: NA; DNA: TGTGCCAGCAGCCACCACGAGCAGTACTTC; CDR3: CASSHHEQYF
V: TRBV20-1; J: TRBJ2-7; D: NA; size: few; DNA: TGCAGTGCTAGAAATATCGCGCAGGAGTTTTACGAGCAGTACTTC; CDR3: CSARNIAQEFYEQYF
V: TRBV5-6; J: TRBJ1-1; D: NA; size: NA; DNA: TGTGCCAGCAGCTTGTACAGGGTCGTACCGAATATCCTAGAAGCTTTCTTT; CDR3: CASSLYRVVPNILEAFF
V: TRBV7-9; J: TRBJ2-7; D: NA; size: many; DNA: TGTGCCAGCAGCTCCCGACTGGGTGAGCAGTACTTC; CDR3: CASSSRLGEQYF
V: TRBV9; J: TRBJ2-1; D: NA; size: NA; DNA: TGTGCCAGCGGGAAAGGGCACAATGAGCAGTTCTTC; CDR3: CASGKGHNEQFF
V: TRBV14; J: TRBJ2-1; D: TRBD2; size: NA; DNA: TGTGCCAGCAGGGGCCGGGGACTAGGGGAGTCCTACAATGAGCAGTTCTTC; CDR3: CASRGRGLGESYNEQFF
V: TRBV12-3/TRBV12-4; J: TRBJ2-5; D: TRBD1; size: many; DNA: TGTGCCAGCAGCTTAGGGACAGGGGGCCGGGAGACCCAGTACTTC; CDR3: CASSLGTGGRETQYF
V: TRBV24-1; J: TRBJ2-3; D: NA; size: few; DNA: TGTGCCACCAGTGATTTAAAGGGTCGGGATACGCAGTATTTT; CDR3: CATSDLKGRDTQYF
V: TRBV14; J: TRBJ1-2; D: NA; size: few; DNA: TGTGCCAGCAGACCTGGGACGGACGGTTATGGCTACACCTTC; CDR3: CASRPGTDGYGYTF
V: TRBV10-3; J: TRBJ2-1; D: NA; size: NA; DNA: TGTGCCATCAAGAAAGGGACGTCGCAGTTCTTC; CDR3: CAIKKGTSQFF
V: TRBV7-3; J: TRBJ2-1; D: NA; size: few; DNA: TGTGCCAGCAGCTTAACCCCTCAGAATGAGCAGTTCTTC; CDR3: CASSLTPQNEQFF
V: TRBV7-9; J: TRBJ2-7; D: NA; size: many; DNA: TGTGCCAGCGGGGCAGACTCCTACGAGCAGTACTTC; CDR3: CASGADSYEQYF
V: TRBV27; J: TRBJ1-5; D: NA; size: few; DNA: TGTGCCAGCAGTCAAACACCTCCAGGGTTACTCAATCAGCCCCAGCATTTT; CDR3: CASSQTPPGLLNQPQHF
V: TRBV5-5; J: TRBJ2-1; D: NA; size: NA; DNA: TGTGCCAGCAGCAGCCGGGCCACCAATGAGCAGTTCTTC; CDR3: CASSSRATNEQFF
V: TRBV29-1; J: TRBJ2-1; D: NA; size: NA; DNA: TGCAGCGTTGTTGGGGGGCTGGAGGGGAATGAGCAGTTCTTC; CDR3: CSVVGGLEGNEQFF
V: TRBV5-5; J: TRBJ2-7; D: NA; size: few; DNA: TGTGCCAGCAGCATGGGACCGACCGACTACGAGCAGTACTTC; CDR3: CASSMGPTDYEQYF